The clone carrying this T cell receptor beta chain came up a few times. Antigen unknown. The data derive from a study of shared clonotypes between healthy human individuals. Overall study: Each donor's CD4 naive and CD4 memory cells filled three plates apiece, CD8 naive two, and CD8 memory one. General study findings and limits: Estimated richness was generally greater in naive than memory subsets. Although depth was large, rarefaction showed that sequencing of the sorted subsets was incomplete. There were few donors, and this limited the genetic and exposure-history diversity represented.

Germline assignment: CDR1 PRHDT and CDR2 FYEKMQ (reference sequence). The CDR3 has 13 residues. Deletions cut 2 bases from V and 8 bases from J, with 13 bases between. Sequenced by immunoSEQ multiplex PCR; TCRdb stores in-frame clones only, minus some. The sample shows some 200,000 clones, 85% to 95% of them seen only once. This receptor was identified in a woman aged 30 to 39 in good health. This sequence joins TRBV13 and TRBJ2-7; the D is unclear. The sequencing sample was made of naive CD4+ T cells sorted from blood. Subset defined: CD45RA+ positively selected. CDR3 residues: CASSLTIPSQQYF. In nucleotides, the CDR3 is TGTGCCAGCAGCTTAACGATCCCCTCCCAGCAGTACTTC.